What follows are 10 T cell receptor beta chains derived from one specimen sequenced in a study of spatial heterogeneity in lung cancer. General study points: It was found that expanded intratumoral alpha and beta TCR counts tracked tumor mutation counts.

Time point given: sample taken at primary tumor resection. In TCRdb, the 5' RACE reads were re-called with MiXCR into one record per CDR3 protein. The profile shows around 15,000 distinct CDR3 sequences, about 7% of them singletons. Antigens of these TCRs are unknown. The specimen was lung tumor tissue, collected at surgery. All receptors derive from a male donor with early-stage non-small cell lung cancer.

This clonotype was observed at least ten times. This chain connects TRBV7-2 to TRBJ1-5; D not resolved. The CDR3 spans 15 residues. Trimming took off 1 base at V and 7 bases at J, with 14 bases between the two ends. Germline V gene data show CDR1 as SGHTA and CDR2 as FQGNSA. The DNA of the CDR3 is TGTGCCAGCAGCTTAGGTAGTGCAGCGGGACAGCCCCAGCATTTT. As protein: CASSLGSAAGQPQHF. Full variable domain (outside the CDR3, taken from reference TRBV7-2 and TRBJ1-5): GAGVSQSPSNKVTEKGKDVELRCDPISGHTALYWYRQSLGQGLEFLIYFQGNSAPDKSGLPSDRFSAERTGGSVSTLTIQRTQQEDSAVYLCASSLGSAAGQPQHFGDGTRLSIL.

This clonotype is judged medium-sized. The chain carries TRBV5-1 and TRBJ2-5; D is possibly TRBD2 (5 bases). The length of the CDR3 is 12 residues. Germline V gene data show CDR1 as SGHRS and CDR2 as YFSETQ. Trimming removed 4 bases from V and 5 bases from J, with 9 bases in between. This CDR3 is CASSDPGETQYF. For the CDR3, the DNA is TGCGCCAGCAGCGATCCGGGGGAGACCCAGTACTTC.

The sample holds many counts of this clonotype. The chain links TRBV3-1 to TRBJ2-2; unclear D gene. This CDR3 is built from 14 residues. The germline CDR1 and CDR2 sequences are LGHDT and YNNKEL (reference sequence). V gave up 1 base and J gave up 1 base, with 4 bases separating them. The CDR3 reads CASSQGGNTGELFF. The CDR3 bases are TGTGCCAGCAGCCAAGGGGGGAACACCGGGGAGCTGTTTTTT.

The gene calls are TRBV5-1 and TRBJ2-4; 7 nucleotides line up with TRBD1. This CDR3 comprises 17 residues. V shed 0 bases and J 0 bases; nucleotides not matched to a gene: 6. Germline CDR1 reads SGHRS; CDR2 reads YFSETQ. The CDR3 loop is CASSLGRQGQAKNIQYF. CDR3 nucleotides: TGCGCCAGCAGCTTGGGGCGACAGGGACAAGCCAAAAACATTCAGTACTTC.

This clonotype was detected only once. The chain has TRBV5-5 and TRBJ2-3, with 10 bases identical to TRBD2. Germline-derived CDR1 and CDR2 are SGHKS and YYEKEE (reference sequence). Trimming removed 2 bases from V and 6 bases from J; junction bases left unmatched: 9. This CDR3 has 16 residues. CDR3 coding DNA: TGTGCCAGCAGCTTCAGGCTAGCGGGAGTTCTGGATACGCAGTATTTT. It yields the protein CASSFRLAGVLDTQYF.

This clonotype has more than one count but fewer than ten. The chain links TRBV5-6 to TRBJ2-5, with TRBD1 matching over 10 bases. This CDR3 spans 16 amino acids. V dropped 3 bases and J dropped 4; count of bases not matched to a gene: 9. Germline V gene data show CDR1 as SGHDT and CDR2 as YYEEEE. CDR3 nucleotides: TGTGCCAGCAGCTCAATCTCCGGGACAGGGGTAGAGACCCAGTACTTC. Protein sequence: CASSSISGTGVETQYF.

By sample fraction, this clonotype is medium-sized. The chain recombines TRBV7-2 with TRBJ2-3; D gene uncertain. V was pared by 7 bases and J by 6 bases, with 14 bases between. The CDR3 sequence is 13 residues long. Germline CDR1 reads SGHTA; CDR2 reads FQGNSA. The CDR3 nucleotides read TGTGCCAGCACTCAGGCGATGGCCGATACGCAGTATTTT. Amino acids: CASTQAMADTQYF.

This clonotype was observed at least ten times. J is TRBJ1-5 and V is TRBV20-1; 11 positions agree with TRBD1. The V gene end was trimmed by 3 bases and the J gene end by 5 bases; junction bases not matched to a gene: 6. The germline V gene encodes CDR1 DFQATT and CDR2 SNEGSKA (reference sequence). The CDR3 is 15 amino acids. The CDR3 region is CSASGQGASDQPQHF. CDR3 in DNA: TGCAGTGCTAGTGGACAGGGGGCTTCGGATCAGCCCCAGCATTTT.

To note about this clonotype: It may be a read error: a sequence one base away is much more abundant. The chain couples TRBV7-9 to TRBJ2-2, with D perhaps being TRBD1 or TRBD2 (6 bases each). Germline V gene lookup returns CDR1 SEHNR and CDR2 FQNEAQ (reference sequence). The CDR3 spans 15 residues. In DNA form, the CDR3 reads TGTGTCAGCAGCTTATGGGGGGCGGACACCGGGGAGCTGTTTTTT. It specifies CVSSLWGADTGELFF.

The chain employs TRBV20-1 and TRBJ2-7, with TRBD1 as a possible D gene (5 bases). In germline, CDR1 is DFQATT, CDR2 SNEGSKA (reference sequence). The CDR3 loop spans 14 amino acids. Trimming shortened V by 4 bases and J by 0 bases, and 13 bases separated the two germline ends. The chain's CDR3 is CSATTGRTSYEQYF. The CDR3, as DNA: TGCAGTGCTACAACAGGCCGCACCTCCTACGAGCAGTACTTC.